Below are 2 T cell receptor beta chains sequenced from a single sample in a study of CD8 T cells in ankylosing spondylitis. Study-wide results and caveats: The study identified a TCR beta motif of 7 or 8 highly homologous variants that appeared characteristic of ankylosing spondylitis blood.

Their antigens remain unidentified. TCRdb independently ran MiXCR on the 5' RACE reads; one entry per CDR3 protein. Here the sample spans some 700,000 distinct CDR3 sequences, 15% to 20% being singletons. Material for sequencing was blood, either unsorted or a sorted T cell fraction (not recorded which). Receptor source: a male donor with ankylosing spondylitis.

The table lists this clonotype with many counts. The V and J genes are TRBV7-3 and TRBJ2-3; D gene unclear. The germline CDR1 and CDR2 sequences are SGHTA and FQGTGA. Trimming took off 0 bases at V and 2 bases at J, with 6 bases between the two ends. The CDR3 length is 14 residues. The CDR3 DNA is TGTGCCAGCAGCTTAACCGCAACCACAGATACGCAGTATTTT. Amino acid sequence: CASSLTATTDTQYF.

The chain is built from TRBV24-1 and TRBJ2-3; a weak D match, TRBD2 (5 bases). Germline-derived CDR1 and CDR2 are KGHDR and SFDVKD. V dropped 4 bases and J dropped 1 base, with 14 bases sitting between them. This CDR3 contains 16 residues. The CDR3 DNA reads TGTGCCACCAGTGACCCTAGCAACGACGGCACAGATACGCAGTATTTT. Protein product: CATSDPSNDGTDTQYF.